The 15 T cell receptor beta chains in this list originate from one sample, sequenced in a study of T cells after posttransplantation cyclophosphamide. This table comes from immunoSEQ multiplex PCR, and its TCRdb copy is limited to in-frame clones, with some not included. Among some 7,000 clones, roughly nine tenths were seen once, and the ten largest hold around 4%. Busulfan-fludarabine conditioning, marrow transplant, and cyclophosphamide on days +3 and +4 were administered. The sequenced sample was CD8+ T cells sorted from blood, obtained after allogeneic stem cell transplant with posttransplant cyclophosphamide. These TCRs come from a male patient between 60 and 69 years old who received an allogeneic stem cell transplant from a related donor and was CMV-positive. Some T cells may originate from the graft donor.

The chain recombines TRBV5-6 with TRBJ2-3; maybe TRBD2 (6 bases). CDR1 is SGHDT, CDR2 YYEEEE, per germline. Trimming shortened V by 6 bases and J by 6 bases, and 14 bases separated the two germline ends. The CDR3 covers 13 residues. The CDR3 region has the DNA TGTGCCAGCAACCCCTCAAGCGGGGATACGCAGTATTTT. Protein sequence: CASNPSSGDTQYF.

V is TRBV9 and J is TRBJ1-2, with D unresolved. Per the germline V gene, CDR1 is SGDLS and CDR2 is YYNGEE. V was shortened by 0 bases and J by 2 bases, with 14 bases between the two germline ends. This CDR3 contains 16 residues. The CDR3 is CASSVVNSLSNYGYTF. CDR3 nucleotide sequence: TGTGCCAGCAGCGTAGTTAATTCCCTGAGCAACTATGGCTACACCTTC. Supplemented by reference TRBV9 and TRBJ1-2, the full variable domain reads DSGVTQTPKHLITATGQRVTLRCSPRSGDLSVYWYQQSLDQGLQFLIQYYNGEERAKGNILERFSAQQFPDLHSELNLSSLELGDSALYFCASSVVNSLSNYGYTFGSGTRLTVV.

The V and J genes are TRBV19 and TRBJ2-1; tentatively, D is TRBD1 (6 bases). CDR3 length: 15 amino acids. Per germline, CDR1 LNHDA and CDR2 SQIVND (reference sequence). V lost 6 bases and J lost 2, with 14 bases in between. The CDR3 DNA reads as TGTGCCAGTAGGCTGTCCGAGGGGGCCTACAATGAGCAGTTCTTC. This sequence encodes CASRLSEGAYNEQFF.

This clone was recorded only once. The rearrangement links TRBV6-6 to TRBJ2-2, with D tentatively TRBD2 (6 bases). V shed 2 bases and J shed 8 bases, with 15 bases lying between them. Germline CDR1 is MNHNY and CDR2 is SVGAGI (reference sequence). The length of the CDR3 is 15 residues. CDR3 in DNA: TGTGCCAGCAGTTACACCGGACTATTGGGGGGGGAGCTGTTTTTT. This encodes CASSYTGLLGGELFF.

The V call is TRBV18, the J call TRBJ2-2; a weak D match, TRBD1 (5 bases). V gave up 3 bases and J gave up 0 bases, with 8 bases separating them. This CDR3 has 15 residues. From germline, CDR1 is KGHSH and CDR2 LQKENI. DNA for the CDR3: TGTGCCAGCTCACCCAGGGATGCGAACACCGGGGAGCTGTTTTTT. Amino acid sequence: CASSPRDANTGELFF.

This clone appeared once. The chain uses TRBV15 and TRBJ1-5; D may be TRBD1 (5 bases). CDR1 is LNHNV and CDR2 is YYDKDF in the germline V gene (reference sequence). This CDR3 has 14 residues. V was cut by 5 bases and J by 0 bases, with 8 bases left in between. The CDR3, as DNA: TGTGCCACCAGCTCTGGGGCTAGCAATCAGCCCCAGCATTTT. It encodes CATSSGASNQPQHF.

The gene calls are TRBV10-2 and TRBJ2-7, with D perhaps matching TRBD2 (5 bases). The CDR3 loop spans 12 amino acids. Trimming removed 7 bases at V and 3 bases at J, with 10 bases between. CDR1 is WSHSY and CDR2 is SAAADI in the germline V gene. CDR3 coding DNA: TGCGCCAGCACCTTTGCGGGCTACGAGCAGTACTTC. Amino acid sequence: CASTFAGYEQYF.

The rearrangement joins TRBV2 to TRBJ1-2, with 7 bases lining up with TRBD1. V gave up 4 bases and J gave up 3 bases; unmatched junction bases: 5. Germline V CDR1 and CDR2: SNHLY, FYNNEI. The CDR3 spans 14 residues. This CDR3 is CASSGQGDYYGYTF. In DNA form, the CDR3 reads TGTGCCAGCAGTGGACAGGGAGACTACTATGGCTACACCTTC.

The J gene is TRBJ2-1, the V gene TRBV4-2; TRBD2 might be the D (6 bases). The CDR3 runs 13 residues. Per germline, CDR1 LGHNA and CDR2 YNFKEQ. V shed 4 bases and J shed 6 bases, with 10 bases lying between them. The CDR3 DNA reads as TGTGCCAGCAGCCCCCCCGGGGGCAATGAGCAGTTCTTC. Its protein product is CASSPPGGNEQFF.

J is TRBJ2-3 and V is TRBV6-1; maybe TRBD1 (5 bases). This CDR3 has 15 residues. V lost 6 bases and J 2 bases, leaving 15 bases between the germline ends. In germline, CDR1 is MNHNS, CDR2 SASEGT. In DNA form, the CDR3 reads TGTGCCAGCAGCCCCTTGACAGCTAACACAGATACGCAGTATTTT. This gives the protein CASSPLTANTDTQYF.

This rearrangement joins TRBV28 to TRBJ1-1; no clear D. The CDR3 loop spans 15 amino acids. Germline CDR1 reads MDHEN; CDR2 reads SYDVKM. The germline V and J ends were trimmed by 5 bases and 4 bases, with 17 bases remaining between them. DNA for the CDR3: TGTGCCAGCAGTACCCTGTTGGGCCTGGGCACTGAAGCTTTCTTT. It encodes CASSTLLGLGTEAFF.

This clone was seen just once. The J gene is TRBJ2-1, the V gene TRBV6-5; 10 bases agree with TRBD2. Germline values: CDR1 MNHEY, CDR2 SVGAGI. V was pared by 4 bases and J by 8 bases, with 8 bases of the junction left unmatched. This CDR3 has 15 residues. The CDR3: CASSLAGGRIDEQFF. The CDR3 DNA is TGTGCCAGCAGTTTAGCGGGGGGAAGGATTGATGAGCAGTTCTTC.

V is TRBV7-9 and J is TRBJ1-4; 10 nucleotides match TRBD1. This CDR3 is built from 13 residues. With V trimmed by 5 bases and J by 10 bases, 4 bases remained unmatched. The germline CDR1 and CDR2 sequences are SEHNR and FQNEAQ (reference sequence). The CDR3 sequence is CASSPRTGGKLFF. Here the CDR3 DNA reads TGTGCCAGCAGCCCTCGGACAGGGGGAAAACTGTTTTTT.

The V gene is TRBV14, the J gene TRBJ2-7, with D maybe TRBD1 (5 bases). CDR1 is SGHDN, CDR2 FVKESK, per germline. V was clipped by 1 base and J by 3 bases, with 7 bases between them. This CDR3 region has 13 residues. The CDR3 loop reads CASSQGTNYEQYF. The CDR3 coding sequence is TGTGCCAGCAGCCAAGGGACAAACTACGAGCAGTACTTC. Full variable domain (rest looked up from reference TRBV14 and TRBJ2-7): EAGVTQFPSHSVIEKGQTVTLRCDPISGHDNLYWYRRVMGKEIKFLLHFVKESKQDESGMPNNRFLAERTGGTYSTLKVQPAELEDSGVYFCASSQGTNYEQYFGPGTRLTVT.

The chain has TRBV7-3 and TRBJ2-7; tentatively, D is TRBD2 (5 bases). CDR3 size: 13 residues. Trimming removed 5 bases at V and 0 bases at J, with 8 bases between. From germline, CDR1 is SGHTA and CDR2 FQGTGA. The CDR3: CASSGLPSYEQYF. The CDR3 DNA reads TGTGCCAGCAGCGGACTGCCCTCCTACGAGCAGTACTTC.